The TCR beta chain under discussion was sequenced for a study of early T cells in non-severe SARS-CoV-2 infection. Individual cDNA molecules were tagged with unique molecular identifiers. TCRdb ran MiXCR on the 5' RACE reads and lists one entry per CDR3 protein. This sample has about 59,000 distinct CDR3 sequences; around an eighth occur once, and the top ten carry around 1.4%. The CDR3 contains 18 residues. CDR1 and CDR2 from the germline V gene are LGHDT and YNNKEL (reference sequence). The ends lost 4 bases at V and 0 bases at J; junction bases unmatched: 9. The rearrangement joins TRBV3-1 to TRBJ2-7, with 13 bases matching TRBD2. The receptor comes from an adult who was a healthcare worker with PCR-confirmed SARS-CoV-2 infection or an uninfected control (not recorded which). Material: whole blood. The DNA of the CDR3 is TGTGCCAGCAGCCCCGGACTAGCGGGGGCGTATACCTCCTACGAGCAGTACTTC. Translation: CASSPGLAGAYTSYEQYF.